Presented here are 30 T cell receptor beta chains from one specimen sequenced in a study of regulatory T cells in long-lasting Graves disease. Building of the TCR beta libraries involved iRepertoire HTBI primers and Arm-PCR of CDR3 regions. TCRdb reprocessed the multiplex PCR reads via MiXCR and lists one record per CDR3 protein. The sample contains about 460,000 distinct CDR3 sequences, roughly 22% of which appear only once. Indicated time point: persistent/refractory GD, antithyroid drugs over 5 years with positive TRAb. The TCR library was prepared using RNA isolated from PBMCs. Here the sequenced sample was peripheral blood mononuclear cells (PBMCs), taken when the disease was refractory, from a patient treated with antithyroid drugs. Source of these receptors: a female donor with Graves disease.

Ten or more counts support this clonotype. The gene calls are TRBV11-2 and TRBJ1-1; D remains ambiguous. This CDR3 spans 14 amino acids. V was clipped by 1 base and J by 2 bases, with 8 bases between them. CDR1 and CDR2 (germline): SGHAT, FQNNGV. In DNA, the CDR3 is TGTGCCAGCAGCTTAGGGGCAGACAACACTGAAGCTTTCTTT. Translation: CASSLGADNTEAFF.

This clonotype was seen many times. The chain links TRBV28 to TRBJ1-5, with D perhaps TRBD1 (6 bases). Germline CDR1 MDHEN, CDR2 SYDVKM. V lost 7 bases and J lost 6, with 13 bases in between. The length of the CDR3 is 13 residues. This chain's CDR3 is CASKGRGFQPQHF. The DNA of the CDR3 is TGTGCCAGCAAAGGCAGGGGATTTCAGCCCCAGCATTTT.

This clonotype was found many times. V is TRBV28 and J is TRBJ1-5, with TRBD1 identical over 7 bases. CDR3 length equals 14 residues. Germline CDR1 is MDHEN and CDR2 is SYDVKM. The V gene end was trimmed by 4 bases and the J gene end by 2 bases; junction bases not matched to a gene: 2. In nucleotides, the CDR3 is TGTGCCAGCAGTTGGGGGACAGGCAATCAGCCCCAGCATTTT. It translates to CASSWGTGNQPQHF.

The rearrangement links TRBV7-9 to TRBJ1-1; D is unclear. Germline V gene sequence: CDR1 SEHNR, CDR2 FQNEAQ (reference sequence). The V end lost 1 base, the J end lost 4 bases, and 13 bases lay between the germline ends. This CDR3 comprises 15 residues. The CDR3 DNA reads TGTGCCAGCAGCTTAGGTAGGGTGGCGGCCACTGAAGCTTTCTTT. This encodes CASSLGRVAATEAFF.

This clonotype has at least ten counts. The chain is built from TRBV7-8 and TRBJ1-1; D may be TRBD1 (5 bases). Trimming took off 1 base at V and 11 bases at J, with 11 bases between the two ends. The CDR3 is 12 residues long. Germline CDR1 reads SGHVS; CDR2 reads FQNEAQ. CDR3 in DNA: TGTGCCAGCAGCTTAGACGAGGGGTGGGCTTTCTTT. Its protein is CASSLDEGWAFF.

This clonotype was detected a few times. The chain combines TRBV20-1 with TRBJ2-5, with 8 positions matching TRBD2. With V trimmed by 6 bases and J by 9 bases, 30 bases remained unmatched. This CDR3 is 19 amino acids long. The germline CDR1 and CDR2 sequences are DFQATT and SNEGSKA (reference sequence). The CDR3 nucleotides are TGCAGTGCGGTCCTAGGTAGCGGGGCCCGAATAGTACCAAGAGTGGCCCAGTACTTC. This codes for CSAVLGSGARIVPRVAQYF.

This clonotype has ten or more counts. The chain joins TRBV28 to TRBJ1-1; no reliable D call. V was trimmed by 8 bases and J by 4 bases, leaving 8 bases between them. The V gene's germline CDR1 is MDHEN and CDR2 SYDVKM. The CDR3 extends over 11 amino acids. The CDR3 reads CASSLSTEAFF. CDR3 coding DNA: TGTGCCAGCTCTCTTAGCACTGAAGCTTTCTTT.

The rearrangement joins TRBV11-2 to TRBJ2-1; D unclear. CDR1 is SGHAT and CDR2 is FQNNGV in the germline V gene. With 2 bases removed from V and 5 bases from J, the gap between germline ends came to 7 bases. The CDR3 length is 13 residues. The CDR3 DNA is TGTGCCAGCAGCTTAAGGCGGAACAATGAGCAGTTCTTC. This sequence encodes CASSLRRNNEQFF.

This clonotype was seen many times. V gene TRBV7-3 combines with J gene TRBJ2-5; no reliable D call. There are 13 residues in the CDR3. Trimming cost V 1 base and J 1 base, with 4 bases left between them. Germline CDR1 and CDR2: SGHTA and FQGTGA. The CDR3 DNA sequence: TGTGCCAGCAGCTTAAGCCCCCAAGAGACCCAGTACTTC. It translates to CASSLSPQETQYF.

Concerning this clonotype: This may arise from a read error, as a much more abundant clone is one base away. V usage is TRBV2 and J usage is TRBJ2-5; 7 bases map to TRBD2. The trim removed 7 bases at V and 2 bases at J, leaving 10 bases unmatched. Looked up from germline, CDR1 is SNHLY and CDR2 is FYNNEI. The CDR3 is 15 residues long. CDR3: CASNSWEGRQETQYF. For the CDR3, the DNA is TGTGCCAGCAATTCCTGGGAGGGCCGGCAAGAGACCCAGTACTTC. The whole variable domain, remainder taken from reference TRBV2 and TRBJ2-5, is EPEVTQTPSHQVTQMGQEVILRCVPISNHLYFYWYRQILGQKVEFLVSFYNNEISEKSEIFDDQFSVERPDGSNFTLKIRSTKLEDSAMYFCASNSWEGRQETQYFGPGTRLLVL.

The rearrangement uses TRBV6-9 and TRBJ1-2; weak D call: TRBD1 (5 bases). Trimming left V 4 bases short and J 4 bases short, with 10 bases between. The V gene's germline CDR1 is MNHGY and CDR2 SVAAGI. The CDR3 has 13 amino acids. The CDR3 DNA follows: TGTGCCAGCAGTTGGGCGGGGACCTATGGCTACACCTTC. Translating it yields CASSWAGTYGYTF.

This clonotype was seen repeatedly, ten times or more. V is TRBV20-1 and J is TRBJ2-5; D is unresolved. CDR3 length: 12 amino acids. V was clipped by 3 bases and J by 4 bases, with 9 bases between them. Germline values: CDR1 DFQATT, CDR2 SNEGSKA (reference sequence). The CDR3, as DNA: TGCAGTGCTAGCCCCCCGCGAGAGACCCAGTACTTC. Translated, it gives CSASPPRETQYF.

This clonotype was counted many times. The chain employs TRBV28 and TRBJ2-5; D is possibly TRBD1 (5 bases). CDR3 length: 15 amino acids. CDR1 is MDHEN and CDR2 is SYDVKM in the germline V gene. The V and J ends lost 6 bases and 3 bases respectively, with 17 bases between them. The chain's CDR3 is CASSVGHDEKETQYF. The DNA for the CDR3 is TGTGCCAGCAGCGTCGGACATGACGAAAAAGAGACCCAGTACTTC.

This clonotype was seen repeatedly, ten times or more. The V call is TRBV6-1, the J call TRBJ2-5, with a weak D call TRBD2 (6 bases). CDR1 is MNHNS and CDR2 is SASEGT in the germline V gene. Trimming stripped 8 bases from V and 5 bases from J, with 24 bases between. The length of the CDR3 is 16 residues. The CDR3 loop is CASYRAMTRALETQYF. Here the CDR3 DNA reads TGTGCCAGCTACCGAGCAATGACTAGGGCGCTGGAGACCCAGTACTTC.

The rearrangement uses TRBV20-1 and TRBJ2-5, with 9 bases matching TRBD2. This CDR3 region has 13 residues. The germline V gene has CDR1 DFQATT and CDR2 SNEGSKA (reference sequence). J was trimmed by 3 bases and V by 3 bases; bases with no gene match: 2. CDR3 amino acids: CSASPSGEETQYF. For the CDR3, the DNA is TGCAGTGCTAGCCCTAGCGGGGAAGAGACCCAGTACTTC.

The rearrangement joins TRBV28 to TRBJ2-7; perhaps TRBD1 as D (5 bases). The germline V gene encodes CDR1 MDHEN and CDR2 SYDVKM. V shed 3 bases and J shed 3 bases, with 12 bases lying between them. The CDR3 loop spans 14 amino acids. The CDR3 nucleotides read TGTGCCAGCAGTTTGGTAGGGGAAAACTACGAGCAGTACTTC. Amino acid sequence: CASSLVGENYEQYF.

This clonotype was seen a handful of times. The genes are TRBV30 and TRBJ2-4, with D perhaps matching TRBD2 (6 bases). V lost 3 bases, J lost 8 bases, and 11 bases lay in between. The CDR3 runs to 12 residues. The germline V gene encodes CDR1 GTSNPN and CDR2 SVGIG (reference sequence). Written as DNA, the CDR3 is TGTGCCTGGAGCCCACCGGGGGACATTCAGTACTTC. As protein: CAWSPPGDIQYF.

Regarding this clonotype: Being one base from a much bigger clone, this may be a read error. The chain combines TRBV28 with TRBJ1-1; D remains ambiguous. V lost 2 bases, J lost 4 bases, and 20 bases lay in between. This CDR3 contains 17 residues. The germline V gene has CDR1 MDHEN and CDR2 SYDVKM. The CDR3 DNA follows: TGTGCCAGCAGTTTACAGAAGACCCGGCTAGCGAGCACTGAAGCTTTCTTT. It specifies CASSLQKTRLASTEAFF.

This clonotype was observed many times. V is TRBV6-2 or TRBV6-3 and J is TRBJ1-2; D unclear. Germline assignment: CDR1 MNHEY and CDR2 SVGEGT. V shed 7 bases and J shed 4 bases, with 13 bases lying between them. CDR3 length: 13 amino acids. The CDR3 DNA reads TGTGCCAGCACCCGGGCTTGGGTCTATGGCTACACCTTC. It specifies CASTRAWVYGYTF.

The chain uses TRBV4-3 and TRBJ1-2; D uncertain. The CDR3 runs to 13 residues. The germline V gene has CDR1 LGHNA and CDR2 YSLEER. The V gene lost 1 base and the J gene lost 6 bases, with 9 bases spanning the gap. The CDR3 region has the DNA TGCGCCAGCAGCCAAGCACGGCAGGATGGCTACACCTTC. Protein sequence: CASSQARQDGYTF.

Turning to this clonotype: The junction differs from germline at one of its ends, possibly a read error. The rearrangement uses TRBV2 and TRBJ1-1; no firm D call. The length of the CDR3 is 8 residues. Germline lookup yields CDR1 SNHLY and CDR2 FYNNEI. This CDR3 reads CASGEAFF. Here the CDR3 DNA reads TGTGCCAGCGGTGAAGCTTTCTTT. Full variable domain (missing parts from reference TRBV2 and TRBJ1-1): EPEVTQTPSHQVTQMGQEVILRCVPISNHLYFYWYRQILGQKVEFLVSFYNNEISEKSEIFDDQFSVERPDGSNFTLKIRSTKLEDSAMYFCASGEAFFGQGTRLTVV.

V gene TRBV7-9 combines with J gene TRBJ2-3, with a tentative D call TRBD2 (7 bases). V was clipped by 5 bases and J by 7 bases, with 16 bases between them. Looked up from germline, CDR1 is SEHNR and CDR2 is FQNEAQ (reference sequence). The CDR3 has 14 residues. CDR3: CASSEIGGGYTQYF. CDR3 DNA: TGTGCCAGCAGCGAGATAGGGGGGGGATATACGCAGTATTTT.

The rearrangement joins TRBV20-1 to TRBJ2-2, with a possible D match to TRBD2 (6 bases). V gave up 6 bases and J gave up 7 bases, with 12 bases separating them. The germline CDR1 and CDR2 sequences are DFQATT and SNEGSKA (reference sequence). This CDR3 has 12 amino acids. CDR3 sequence reads: CSAPTSSGELFF. Here the CDR3 DNA reads TGCAGTGCCCCAACTAGCAGCGGGGAGCTGTTTTTT.

This clonotype was counted between two and nine times. The chain is built from TRBV19 and TRBJ2-5; perhaps D is TRBD1 or TRBD2 (6 bases each). The germline gives CDR1 LNHDA, CDR2 SQIVND (reference sequence). The length of the CDR3 is 13 residues. V dropped 5 bases and J dropped 5 bases, with 12 bases sitting between them. DNA for the CDR3: TGTGCCAGTAGTTGGGGGGCCAAGGAGACCCAGTACTTC. It specifies CASSWGAKETQYF. Using reference TRBV19 and TRBJ2-5 for the parts outside the CDR3, the full variable domain is DGGITQSPKYLFRKEGQNVTLSCEQNLNHDAMYWYRQDPGQGLRLIYYSQIVNDFQKGDIAEGYSVSREKKESFPLTVTSAQKNPTAFYLCASSWGAKETQYFGPGTRLLVL.

This clonotype was seen at least ten times. The V call is TRBV5-1, the J call TRBJ1-2, with a tentative D call TRBD1 (5 bases). V was cut by 5 bases and J by 6 bases, with 17 bases left in between. The CDR3 has 14 residues. CDR1 and CDR2 (germline): SGHRS, YFSETQ. In nucleotides, the CDR3 is TGCGCCAGCAGACAGGTCGGAAGTCTTGATGGCTACACCTTC. Encoded protein: CASRQVGSLDGYTF.

The rearrangement joins TRBV12-3 or TRBV12-4 to TRBJ2-6; the D gene could be TRBD1 or TRBD2 (5 bases each). V was trimmed by 9 bases and J by 3 bases, leaving 15 bases between them. The CDR3 is made up of 15 amino acids. CDR3 sequence: CASTLKGSGANVLTF. For the CDR3, the DNA is TGTGCCAGTACCTTAAAGGGGAGTGGGGCCAACGTCCTGACTTTC.

In this sample, this clonotype turned up many times. This chain connects TRBV7-2 to TRBJ1-2, with unresolved D. Germline V gene data show CDR1 as SGHTA and CDR2 as FQGNSA. Trimming pared 5 bases from V and 0 bases from J, leaving 16 bases between. The CDR3 is 16 residues long. The CDR3: CASSILAGGTNYGYTF. The CDR3, as DNA: TGTGCCAGCAGCATACTAGCGGGCGGTACTAACTATGGCTACACCTTC.

This clonotype was recorded a few times. The CDR3 here is CASSIAGRGSGNTIYF. For the CDR3, the DNA is TGTGCCAGTAGTATAGCGGGCAGGGGATCTGGAAACACCATATATTTT. The chain carries TRBV19 and TRBJ1-3, with D possibly matching TRBD1 (6 bases). This CDR3 contains 16 residues. Trimming pared 1 base from V and 1 base from J, leaving 11 bases between. Germline CDR1 reads LNHDA; CDR2 reads SQIVND (reference sequence).

This clonotype was picked up a small number of times. The chain has TRBV6-2 or TRBV6-3 and TRBJ2-7, with no clear D. The CDR3 is 14 amino acids. Deletions cut 2 bases from V and 1 base from J, with 9 bases between. Per the germline V gene, CDR1 is MNHEY and CDR2 is SVGEGT. Here the CDR3 reads CASSYGGVSYEQYF. The DNA of the CDR3 is TGTGCCAGCAGTTACGGTGGAGTATCCTACGAGCAGTACTTC.

This chain uses TRBV12-3 or TRBV12-4 with TRBJ2-2; D not resolved. The V end lost 7 bases, the J end lost 3 bases, and 9 bases lay between the germline ends. This CDR3 comprises 13 residues. CDR3: CASNLQHTGELFF. In nucleotides, the CDR3 is TGTGCCAGCAATCTACAGCACACCGGGGAGCTGTTTTTT.